This T cell receptor beta chain originates from a study of neurological immune-mediated disorders. This CDR3 spans 14 amino acids. CDR1 is LNHDA and CDR2 is SQIVND in the germline V gene (reference sequence). After removal of 6 bases from V and 6 bases from J, the junction contained 6 bases not matched to a gene. Via MiXCR, TCRdb re-called the 5' RACE reads, giving one row per CDR3 protein. The data contain 75,000 to 95,000 distinct CDR3 sequences, over 15% of them seen just once; the ten biggest clones take up 15%. 2 million PBMCs stored at -80 C were the source of the unsorted libraries. This clonotype has just a few counts.

This sequence was found in a woman aged 40-49 years in good health. The chain couples TRBV19 to TRBJ1-5, with 9 bases identical to TRBD1. The sample consisted of PBMCs. The CDR3 DNA sequence: TGTGCCAGTAGGGACAGGGGTTACCCTCAGCCCCAGCATTTT. Translation: CASRDRGYPQPQHF.